One sample yielded the 27 T cell receptor beta chains listed below, sequenced in a study of blood T cell repertoires in COVID-19. Sequencing was performed with immunoSEQ multiplex PCR; in TCRdb, only in-frame clones are kept and a portion is missing. The table shows 110,000 to 150,000 clones, with about 82% occurring only once. Specimen: peripheral blood. The receptors were gathered from a man over 45 with acute or convalescent COVID-19.

This sequence joins TRBV4-1 and TRBJ1-2; TRBD1 matches at 8 bases. CDR3 size: 20 residues. Trimming took 10 bases from V and 8 from J; bases not matched to a gene: 33. In germline, CDR1 is MGHRA, CDR2 YSYEKL. The CDR3 sequence: CATSDRALWARPNTTRGYTF. In DNA, the CDR3 is TGCGCCACTTCGGACAGGGCGCTCTGGGCGCGACCCAATACAACGAGAGGCTACACCTTC.

The genes are TRBV15 and TRBJ2-2; D may be TRBD2 (6 bases). The V end lost 11 bases, the J end lost 6 bases, and 10 bases lay between the germline ends. This CDR3 contains 11 residues. Germline assignment: CDR1 LNHNV and CDR2 YYDKDF (reference sequence). This CDR3 reads CASGTPGELFF. The CDR3 DNA reads as TGTGCCTCGGGGACTCCCGGGGAGCTGTTTTTT.

The rearrangement links TRBV19 to TRBJ2-3, with D possibly TRBD2 on 6 matching bases. The CDR3 runs to 16 residues. The germline V gene has CDR1 LNHDA and CDR2 SQIVND (reference sequence). Trimming stripped 5 bases from V and 8 bases from J, with 23 bases between. CDR3 sequence reads: CASSPKTSQGFGTQYF. The CDR3 nucleotides read TGTGCCAGTAGTCCAAAGACTAGTCAGGGCTTCGGTACGCAGTATTTT.

This clone occurred once. The sample carries other DNA sequences with the same CDR3. The chain couples TRBV7-8 to TRBJ2-7; perhaps TRBD1 as D (6 bases). The CDR3 contains 16 residues. CDR1 SGHVS and CDR2 FQNEAQ come from the germline V gene. Trimming stripped 1 base from V and 0 bases from J, with 13 bases between. The CDR3 DNA follows: TGTGCCAGCAGCTTAGTAGGGGGACCCAGCTCCTACGAGCAGTACTTC. Amino acids: CASSLVGGPSSYEQYF.

The gene calls are TRBV5-1 and TRBJ2-3, with D possibly matching TRBD2 (5 bases). This CDR3 is built from 16 residues. Trimming left V 2 bases short and J 0 bases short, with 13 bases between. Germline CDR1 reads SGHRS; CDR2 reads YFSETQ. DNA of the CDR3: TGCGCCAGCAGCTTTAAGTACCAGCGGAGCACAGATACGCAGTATTTT. This sequence encodes CASSFKYQRSTDTQYF.

V usage is TRBV4-1 and J usage is TRBJ2-7, with 7 bases aligning to TRBD2. CDR1 is MGHRA, CDR2 YSYEKL, per germline. The V gene end was trimmed by 1 base and the J gene end by 3 bases; junction bases not matched to a gene: 6. The CDR3 extends over 15 amino acids. For the CDR3, the DNA is TGCGCCAGCAGCCAAGGATCTGGCGGGGGCTACGAGCAGTACTTC. As protein: CASSQGSGGGYEQYF.

The chain carries TRBV18 and TRBJ1-1; 8 bases line up with TRBD1. From germline, CDR1 is KGHSH and CDR2 LQKENI. Trimming removed 0 bases from V and 11 bases from J; junction bases left unmatched: 11. The CDR3 runs to 15 residues. The DNA for the CDR3 is TGTGCCAGCTCACCACCGAGTCAGGGACAGGCGGGCGCTTTCTTT. This codes for CASSPPSQGQAGAFF.

The V and J genes are TRBV11-3 and TRBJ2-1; 9 bases are a match to TRBD2. The ends lost 5 bases at V and 5 bases at J; junction bases unmatched: 1. CDR1 and CDR2 (germline): SGHNT, YENEEA. The CDR3 spans 13 residues. The CDR3 loop is CASSPSGNNEQFF. CDR3 DNA sequence: TGTGCCAGCAGCCCTAGCGGGAACAATGAGCAGTTCTTC.

This sequence joins TRBV4-1 and TRBJ2-2, with a tentative D call TRBD1 (5 bases). This CDR3 region has 17 residues. Germline V gene lookup returns CDR1 MGHRA and CDR2 YSYEKL. The V gene lost 0 bases and the J gene lost 3 bases, with 14 bases spanning the gap. The CDR3 spells CASSQEPQGSDTGELFF. CDR3 bases: TGCGCCAGCAGCCAAGAGCCCCAGGGCTCCGACACCGGGGAGCTGTTTTTT.

The V gene is TRBV19, the J gene TRBJ2-2; TRBD1 is a possible D gene (6 bases). CDR3 length equals 14 residues. CDR1 is LNHDA and CDR2 is SQIVND in the germline V gene (reference sequence). V lost 1 base and J 4 bases, leaving 7 bases between the germline ends. CDR3 coding DNA: TGTGCCAGTAGTATAGGAGGGGGCACCGGGGAGCTGTTTTTT. This encodes CASSIGGGTGELFF.

The chain combines TRBV10-3 with TRBJ2-2; TRBD1 agrees at 9 bases. Looked up from germline, CDR1 is ENHRY and CDR2 is SYGVKD. The CDR3 runs 18 residues. Trimming cost V 4 bases and J 2 bases; bases outside gene matches: 11. CDR3 protein: CAISVGRSGQGNTGELFF. For the CDR3, the DNA is TGTGCCATCAGTGTGGGGAGATCGGGACAGGGAAACACCGGGGAGCTGTTTTTT.

This chain links TRBV5-6 with TRBJ2-7; 8 positions agree with TRBD1. CDR3 size: 15 residues. From germline, CDR1 is SGHDT and CDR2 YYEEEE. J lost 3 bases, V lost 0 bases, and 5 bases had no gene match. Here the CDR3 DNA reads TGTGCCAGCAGCTTGGCAGGGGGCCACTACTACGAGCAGTACTTC. Translation gives CASSLAGGHYYEQYF.

The table lists this clone with a count of one. This chain joins TRBV19 and TRBJ1-5; possibly TRBD1 for D (6 bases). This CDR3 has 14 amino acids. V lost 7 bases to trimming and J lost 6 bases, with 16 bases between them. The germline gives CDR1 LNHDA, CDR2 SQIVND (reference sequence). The CDR3 protein is CASNPQGLGQPQHF. CDR3 DNA sequence: TGTGCCAGTAACCCACAGGGATTGGGTCAGCCCCAGCATTTT.

The rearrangement links TRBV19 to TRBJ2-1; no firm D call. The germline gives CDR1 LNHDA, CDR2 SQIVND (reference sequence). The CDR3 consists of 15 residues. V was cut by 4 bases and J by 0 bases, with 10 bases left in between. The CDR3: CASSTSSGSYNEQFF. CDR3 nucleotide sequence: TGTGCCAGTAGTACAAGCTCGGGCTCCTACAATGAGCAGTTCTTC.

CDR3 bases: TGTGCCTGGAGTGTAGGGCTCGCGGGATTCGGGGAGCTGTTTTTT. Amino acids: CAWSVGLAGFGELFF. The chain combines TRBV30 with TRBJ2-2, with D possibly being TRBD2 (6 bases). Germline CDR1 is GTSNPN and CDR2 is SVGIG (reference sequence). V was clipped by 0 bases and J by 7 bases, with 15 bases between them. CDR3 length equals 15 residues.

The CDR3, as DNA: TGTGCCAGCAGGACAGGTGACCACACCGGGGAGCTGTTTTTT. As protein: CASRTGDHTGELFF. This chain links TRBV27 with TRBJ2-2, with a possible D match to TRBD1 (6 bases). From germline, CDR1 is MNHEY and CDR2 SMNVEV (reference sequence). This CDR3 is 14 amino acids long. V shed 6 bases and J shed 3 bases, with 11 bases lying between them.

This clone was detected once. The chain carries TRBV6-4 and TRBJ2-1; 10 bases fit TRBD2. The CDR3 runs to 15 residues. Trimming at V came to 0 bases and at J to 6 bases, leaving 2 bases not matched to a gene. Looked up from germline, CDR1 is MRHNA and CDR2 is SNTAGT. CDR3 amino acids: CASSDSRLAGNEQFF. DNA for the CDR3: TGTGCCAGCAGTGACTCGAGACTAGCGGGCAATGAGCAGTTCTTC.

J is TRBJ2-7 and V is TRBV21-1; TRBD2 reflects the table's D call only, with no check against the DNA. TRBV21-1 is annotated as a pseudogene. The CDR3 is 20 residues long. The CDR3 region is CASSKDGTGTSGADSYEQYF. In nucleotides, the CDR3 is TGTGCCAGCAGCAAAGATGGAACCGGGACTAGCGGGGCCGACTCCTACGAGCAGTACTTC.

The chain links TRBV19 to TRBJ2-5, with D possibly TRBD2 on 6 matching bases. The CDR3 loop spans 13 amino acids. Germline V CDR1 and CDR2: LNHDA, SQIVND (reference sequence). The germline V and J ends were trimmed by 6 bases and 7 bases, with 15 bases remaining between them. The CDR3 protein is CASSSGTLGTQYF. CDR3 in DNA: TGTGCCAGTAGCTCCGGGACTTTGGGGACCCAGTACTTC. Combining the CDR3 with reference TRBV19 and TRBJ2-5 gives the whole variable domain DGGITQSPKYLFRKEGQNVTLSCEQNLNHDAMYWYRQDPGQGLRLIYYSQIVNDFQKGDIAEGYSVSREKKESFPLTVTSAQKNPTAFYLCASSSGTLGTQYFGPGTRLLVL.

The sample holds one count of this clone. V is TRBV2 and J is TRBJ2-1, with no clear D. CDR3 length equals 13 residues. Germline V gene data show CDR1 as SNHLY and CDR2 as FYNNEI. V was trimmed by 5 bases and J by 4 bases, leaving 9 bases between them. This chain's CDR3 is CASSRGRYNEQFF. CDR3 in DNA: TGTGCCAGCAGTAGAGGCAGATACAATGAGCAGTTCTTC.

The chain has TRBV20-1 and TRBJ2-2; the match to TRBD2 covers 12 bases. The CDR3 loop spans 17 amino acids. The V gene's germline CDR1 is DFQATT and CDR2 SNEGSKA (reference sequence). Trimming took 3 bases from V and 0 from J; bases not matched to a gene: 5. CDR3 loop: CSASTTSGRANTGELFF. The CDR3 region has the DNA TGCAGTGCTAGTACGACTAGCGGGAGAGCGAACACCGGGGAGCTGTTTTTT.

The rearrangement joins TRBV28 to TRBJ2-1; no clear D gene. Germline V lookup: CDR1 MDHEN, CDR2 SYDVKM. The CDR3 totals 14 residues. V was cut by 10 bases and J by 0 bases, with 13 bases left in between. CDR3 nucleotide sequence: TGTGCCACATTAGCCGTCTCCTCCTACAATGAGCAGTTCTTC. Translating gives CATLAVSSYNEQFF. Drawing the rest from reference TRBV28 and TRBJ2-1, the complete variable domain is DVKVTQSSRYLVKRTGEKVFLECVQDMDHENMFWYRQDPGLGLRLIYFSYDVKMKEKGDIPEGYSVSREKKERFSLILESASTNQTSMYLCATLAVSSYNEQFFGPGTRLTVL.

The chain joins TRBV5-4 to TRBJ1-1; maybe TRBD1 (6 bases). The CDR3 spans 13 residues. The ends were cut back, 2 bases at V and 11 bases at J, with 16 bases in the middle. Germline V gives CDR1 SGHNT, CDR2 YYREEE (reference sequence). CDR3 sequence: CASSLTTGSMAFF. The CDR3 DNA sequence: TGTGCCAGCAGCTTAACCACAGGGTCAATGGCTTTCTTT.

In this sample, this clone turned up once. V and J are TRBV2 and TRBJ1-2, with D tentatively TRBD1 (5 bases). Trimming stripped 4 bases from V and 0 bases from J, with 9 bases between. This CDR3 has 14 residues. Germline CDR1 SNHLY, CDR2 FYNNEI. CDR3 residues: CASSGTQTNYGYTF. The CDR3 region has the DNA TGTGCCAGCAGTGGGACACAAACTAACTATGGCTACACCTTC.

The chain combines TRBV18 with TRBJ2-7, with 7 bases matching TRBD1. The V and J ends lost 0 bases and 4 bases, in that order; junction bases with no gene match: 6. The CDR3 is 15 amino acids. Germline assignment: CDR1 KGHSH and CDR2 LQKENI. CDR3 loop: CASSPPDRVMYEQYF. In DNA, the CDR3 is TGTGCCAGCTCACCACCTGACAGGGTAATGTACGAGCAGTACTTC.

The J gene is TRBJ2-3, the V gene TRBV10-3; tentative D call: TRBD2 (6 bases). Germline CDR1 reads ENHRY; CDR2 reads SYGVKD. The CDR3 consists of 14 residues. Deletions cut 7 bases from V and 4 bases from J, with 15 bases between. The CDR3 sequence: CAITGSGVSDTQYF. The CDR3 DNA sequence: TGTGCCATCACAGGATCGGGAGTGTCAGATACGCAGTATTTT.

This chain connects TRBV7-6 to TRBJ1-3; D not resolved. The CDR3 covers 14 residues. Germline lookup yields CDR1 SGHVS and CDR2 FNYEAQ. Trimming cost V 0 bases and J 0 bases, with 3 bases left between them. Here the CDR3 reads CASSLAYSGNTIYF. The CDR3 nucleotides read TGTGCCAGCAGCTTAGCCTACTCTGGAAACACCATATATTTT.